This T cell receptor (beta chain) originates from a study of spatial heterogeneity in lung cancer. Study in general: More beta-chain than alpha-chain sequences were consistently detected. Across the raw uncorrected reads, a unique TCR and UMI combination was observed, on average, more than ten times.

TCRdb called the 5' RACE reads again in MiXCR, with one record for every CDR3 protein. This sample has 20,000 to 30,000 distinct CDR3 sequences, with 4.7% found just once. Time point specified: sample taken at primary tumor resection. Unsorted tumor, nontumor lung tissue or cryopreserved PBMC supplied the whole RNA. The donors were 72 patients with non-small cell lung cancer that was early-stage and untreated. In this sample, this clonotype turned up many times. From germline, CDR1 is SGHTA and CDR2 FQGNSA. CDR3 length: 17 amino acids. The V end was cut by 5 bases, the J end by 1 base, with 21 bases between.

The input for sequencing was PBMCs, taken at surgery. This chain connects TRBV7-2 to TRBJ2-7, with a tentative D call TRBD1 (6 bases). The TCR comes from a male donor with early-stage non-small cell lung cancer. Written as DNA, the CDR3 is TGTGCCAGCAGCCCATCTAGTGCAGGGGCCCTTTCCTACGAGCAGTACTTC. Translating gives CASSPSSAGALSYEQYF.